The 25 T cell receptor beta chains below come from one sample, sequenced in a study of radiation and T cells in renal cell carcinoma. Described treatment: treatment-naive control, cytoreductive nephrectomy. The data were produced by immunoSEQ multiplex PCR, yet TCRdb's version contains in-frame clones alone and is incomplete. The repertoire holds about 16,000 clones, with more than 55% as singletons. The material was tumor tissue, obtained from a patient whose treatment was nephrectomy without radiotherapy. The receptors stem from a man aged 40-50 years with renal cell carcinoma.

The chain combines TRBV15 with TRBJ1-2; no definite D call. V lost 0 bases and J 3 bases, leaving 8 bases between the germline ends. The CDR3 has 14 amino acids. Germline CDR1 reads LNHNV; CDR2 reads YYDKDF (reference sequence). CDR3 sequence (DNA): TGTGCCACCAGCAGAGATCGGGTTCACTATGGCTACACCTTC. Translating gives CATSRDRVHYGYTF.

This chain uses TRBV6-6 with TRBJ2-7, with D possibly matching TRBD1 (5 bases). Trimming removed 5 bases at V and 3 bases at J, with 20 bases between. Germline CDR1 MNHNY, CDR2 SVGAGI (reference sequence). The CDR3 is 16 residues long. CDR3 sequence (DNA): TGTGCCAGCAGTACACCACAGGAATACCAGCACTACGAGCAGTACTTC. Its protein product is CASSTPQEYQHYEQYF.

The rearrangement uses TRBV7-2 and TRBJ2-7; D ambiguous. The V end was cut by 5 bases, the J end by 4 bases, with 12 bases between. Germline values: CDR1 SGHTA, CDR2 FQGNSA. The CDR3 totals 13 residues. CDR3 in amino acids: CASSRNQLYEQYF. The CDR3 DNA reads as TGTGCCAGCAGCCGCAACCAGCTATACGAGCAGTACTTC.

In nucleotides, the CDR3 is TGCGCCAGCAGCTTGGATGCGGTGCGAGATACGCAGTATTTT. The encoded protein is CASSLDAVRDTQYF. The V call is TRBV5-1, the J call TRBJ2-3, with no clear D. V lost 0 bases and J 5 bases, leaving 10 bases between the germline ends. The CDR3 is 14 amino acids. Germline V gene data show CDR1 as SGHRS and CDR2 as YFSETQ. The whole variable domain, remainder taken from reference TRBV5-1 and TRBJ2-3, is KAGVTQTPRYLIKTRGQQVTLSCSPISGHRSVSWYQQTPGQGLQFLFEYFSETQRNKGNFPGRFSGRQFSNSRSEMNVSTLELGDSALYLCASSLDAVRDTQYFGPGTRLTVL.

This clone came up once. This sequence joins TRBV27 and TRBJ1-1, with 7 bases matching TRBD1. CDR1 is MNHEY and CDR2 is SMNVEV in the germline V gene (reference sequence). Trimming at V came to 6 bases and at J to 0 bases, leaving 4 bases not matched to a gene. The CDR3 extends over 14 amino acids. The DNA of the CDR3 is TGTGCCAGCAGCCAGGACAGGTTGAACACTGAAGCTTTCTTT. Amino acids: CASSQDRLNTEAFF.

J is TRBJ2-2 and V is TRBV9; 9 bases fit TRBD2. This CDR3 spans 15 amino acids. J was trimmed by 5 bases and V by 3 bases; bases with no gene match: 5. Germline CDR1 reads SGDLS; CDR2 reads YYNGEE. The chain's CDR3 is CASSDSGGHTGELFF. For the CDR3, the DNA is TGTGCCAGCAGCGATAGCGGGGGACATACCGGGGAGCTGTTTTTT.

Concerning this clone itself: The same CDR3 arises from other DNA sequences in this sample as well. The chain joins TRBV15 to TRBJ1-2; D not resolved. Trimming stripped 0 bases from V and 6 bases from J, with 8 bases between. From germline, CDR1 is LNHNV and CDR2 YYDKDF (reference sequence). The CDR3 has 13 residues. CDR3 residues: CATSREEGDGYTF. CDR3 bases: TGTGCCACCAGCAGAGAAGAGGGTGATGGCTACACCTTC.

The gene calls are TRBV4-3 and TRBJ2-2; 7 bases are a match to TRBD1. With V trimmed by 5 bases and J by 2 bases, 8 bases remained unmatched. CDR1 and CDR2 (germline): LGHNA, YSLEER. This CDR3 has 16 residues. In nucleotides, the CDR3 is TGCGCCAGCAGCGCACGGACAGGTGGTAACACCGGGGAGCTGTTTTTT. Translating it yields CASSARTGGNTGELFF.

This clone came up a few times. V and J are TRBV7-2 and TRBJ2-5; D gene unclear. CDR1 and CDR2 from the germline V gene are SGHTA and FQGNSA. The CDR3 extends over 12 amino acids. Trimming shortened V by 5 bases and J by 7 bases, and 11 bases separated the two germline ends. CDR3 residues: CASSPGWRTQYF. CDR3 coding DNA: TGTGCCAGCAGCCCGGGCTGGAGGACCCAGTACTTC.

This clone turned up a few times. V and J are TRBV7-9 and TRBJ1-2, with 7 positions matching TRBD1. This CDR3 has 14 amino acids. CDR1 and CDR2 from the germline V gene are SEHNR and FQNEAQ (reference sequence). Losses at the gene ends were 0 bases for V and 2 bases for J; bases not matched to a gene: 0. The CDR3 nucleotides read TGTGCCAGCAGCTTAGCGGGACAGAACTATGGCTACACCTTC. It encodes CASSLAGQNYGYTF.

The V call is TRBV2, the J call TRBJ2-2; no clear D. There are 13 residues in the CDR3. V gave up 4 bases and J gave up 6 bases, with 9 bases separating them. Germline CDR1 and CDR2: SNHLY and FYNNEI. CDR3 sequence reads: CASSVKEPGELFF. The CDR3 bases are TGTGCCAGCAGTGTGAAGGAGCCCGGGGAGCTGTTTTTT.

The V call is TRBV6-1, the J call TRBJ1-4, with D possibly being TRBD1 (6 bases). This CDR3 comprises 13 residues. Germline CDR1 reads MNHNS; CDR2 reads SASEGT. V lost 7 bases and J 8 bases, leaving 14 bases between the germline ends. In DNA form, the CDR3 reads TGTGCCAGCATTCGGGACAAAGGGGAAAAACTGTTTTTT. It is translated as CASIRDKGEKLFF.

The chain's CDR3 is CASSLGSMSSYNEQFF. CDR3 DNA sequence: TGTGCCAGCAGTCTAGGATCTATGAGCTCCTACAATGAGCAGTTCTTC. This rearrangement joins TRBV7-2 to TRBJ2-1; D not certain. The V and J ends lost 6 bases and 0 bases respectively, with 15 bases between them. The germline gives CDR1 SGHTA, CDR2 FQGNSA. The CDR3 has 16 residues.

The CDR3 DNA reads TGTGCCAGCAGTCAATCGAGAACCCTACCTTCGGGGATCCATGGCTACACCTTC. This sequence encodes CASSQSRTLPSGIHGYTF. V is TRBV28 and J is TRBJ1-2; unclear D gene. The CDR3 spans 18 residues. The germline V and J ends were trimmed by 5 bases and 6 bases, with 28 bases remaining between them. Germline V gene sequence: CDR1 MDHEN, CDR2 SYDVKM.

This clone was detected once. The chain is built from TRBV7-9 and TRBJ2-7, with D tentatively TRBD1 or TRBD2 (5 bases each). The germline V and J ends were trimmed by 5 bases and 2 bases, with 16 bases remaining between them. Germline CDR1 reads SEHNR; CDR2 reads FQNEAQ (reference sequence). This CDR3 comprises 15 residues. CDR3 sequence: CASSAWDGAPYEQYF. The CDR3, as DNA: TGTGCCAGCAGCGCCTGGGACGGGGCGCCCTACGAGCAGTACTTC.

The chain carries TRBV9 and TRBJ2-1; 9 bases are shared with TRBD2. Germline V gives CDR1 SGDLS, CDR2 YYNGEE. This CDR3 comprises 15 residues. The ends lost 7 bases at V and 5 bases at J; junction bases unmatched: 10. The CDR3 sequence is CASGRQGGGDNEQFF. DNA for the CDR3: TGTGCCAGCGGCAGACAAGGCGGGGGGGACAATGAGCAGTTCTTC.

In its sample, this clone was seen once. V gene TRBV9 combines with J gene TRBJ2-1; D may be TRBD1 (7 bases). The germline V gene has CDR1 SGDLS and CDR2 YYNGEE. The CDR3 has 15 amino acids. Trimming cost V 0 bases and J 7 bases, with 14 bases left between them. Written as DNA, the CDR3 is TGTGCCAGCAGCGTAGCTCAGGGGGGAATGAATGAGCAGTTCTTC. Protein: CASSVAQGGMNEQFF.

J is TRBJ2-2 and V is TRBV9; perhaps D is TRBD1 or TRBD2 (5 bases each). V was trimmed by 7 bases and J by 3 bases, leaving 25 bases between them. The CDR3 consists of 18 residues. Germline CDR1 and CDR2: SGDLS and YYNGEE. The CDR3 DNA reads as TGTGCCAGCGGAGAGAGGAGAGGGGAAGGGCCCTACACCGGGGAGCTGTTTTTT. Its protein is CASGERRGEGPYTGELFF.

The genes are TRBV2 and TRBJ2-2; the match to TRBD1 covers 7 bases. Germline loops: CDR1 SNHLY, CDR2 FYNNEI. The V gene end was trimmed by 6 bases and the J gene end by 2 bases; junction bases not matched to a gene: 3. The CDR3 has 14 residues. CDR3 sequence reads: CASRGDSNTGELFF. The DNA for the CDR3 is TGTGCCAGCAGGGGGGACAGCAACACCGGGGAGCTGTTTTTT.

The chain is built from TRBV9 and TRBJ1-4, with D possibly TRBD1 on 5 matching bases. Germline loops: CDR1 SGDLS, CDR2 YYNGEE. The length of the CDR3 is 15 residues. V dropped 0 bases and J dropped 6 bases, with 12 bases sitting between them. Here the CDR3 reads CASSVAEGRDEKLFF. The CDR3 nucleotides are TGTGCCAGCAGCGTAGCGGAGGGGCGGGATGAAAAACTGTTTTTT.

J is TRBJ1-5 and V is TRBV2; 10 bases align to TRBD1. This CDR3 is 17 amino acids long. Trimming at V came to 5 bases and at J to 0 bases, leaving 7 bases not matched to a gene. Per germline, CDR1 SNHLY and CDR2 FYNNEI. The chain's CDR3 is CASSWTGGFFSNQPQHF. The CDR3 DNA sequence: TGTGCCAGCAGTTGGACAGGGGGGTTCTTTAGCAATCAGCCCCAGCATTTT. Combining the CDR3 with reference TRBV2 and TRBJ1-5 gives the whole variable domain EPEVTQTPSHQVTQMGQEVILRCVPISNHLYFYWYRQILGQKVEFLVSFYNNEISEKSEIFDDQFSVERPDGSNFTLKIRSTKLEDSAMYFCASSWTGGFFSNQPQHFGDGTRLSIL.

The chain has TRBV7-8 and TRBJ1-1, with TRBD1 matching 7 bases. CDR3 length: 15 residues. V lost 1 base, J lost 1 base, and 3 bases stayed unmatched. Germline CDR1 and CDR2: SGHVS and FQNEAQ. Here the CDR3 DNA reads TGTGCCAGCAGCTTAGGTCCAGGGGGGAACACTGAAGCTTTCTTT. Translated, it gives CASSLGPGGNTEAFF. The full variable domain, in which reference TRBV7-8 and TRBJ1-1 provide the parts outside the CDR3, is GAGVSQSPRYKVAKRGQDVALRCDPISGHVSLFWYQQALGQGPEFLTYFQNEAQLDKSGLPSDRFFAERPEGSVSTLKIQRTQQEDSAVYLCASSLGPGGNTEAFFGQGTRLTVV.

The rearrangement links TRBV6-5 to TRBJ1-2, with D maybe TRBD1 (6 bases). CDR3 length equals 14 residues. V lost 2 bases to trimming and J lost 4 bases, with 11 bases between them. Germline loops: CDR1 MNHEY, CDR2 SVGAGI. The CDR3 is CASSYEQGPYGYTF. The CDR3 nucleotides read TGTGCCAGCAGTTACGAACAGGGACCCTATGGCTACACCTTC.

This clone was counted only a few times. This sequence joins TRBV2 and TRBJ1-4; 9 bases match TRBD1. The length of the CDR3 is 14 residues. Germline V lookup: CDR1 SNHLY, CDR2 FYNNEI. Unmatched junction bases numbered 8, after V lost 8 bases and J lost 7 bases. The CDR3 DNA reads TGTGCCAGCGGGGGACAGGGTATTTTTGAAAAACTGTTTTTT. This codes for CASGGQGIFEKLFF.

This clone was seen once. The chain links TRBV29-1 to TRBJ2-3, with 7 bases that match TRBD2. The CDR3 contains 12 residues. Germline V lookup: CDR1 SQVTM, CDR2 ANQGSEA. Trimming removed 7 bases from V and 2 bases from J; junction bases left unmatched: 3. The CDR3 region has the DNA TGCAGCGGACGGGGGGTCACAGATACGCAGTATTTT. This encodes CSGRGVTDTQYF.